This entry lists 5 T cell receptor beta chains sequenced from one sample in a study of early T cells in non-severe SARS-CoV-2 infection. From the 5' RACE reads, TCRdb called clonotypes with MiXCR, one entry per CDR3 protein. Among about 27,000 distinct CDR3 sequences listed, roughly 4.6% were seen once. Sequenced: whole blood. These receptors originate from an adult who was a healthcare worker with PCR-confirmed SARS-CoV-2 infection or an uninfected control (not recorded which).

This clonotype is judged medium-sized. The chain has TRBV2 and TRBJ1-5; no clear D gene. Germline V gives CDR1 SNHLY, CDR2 FYNNEI. CDR3 length: 15 residues. Trimming took off 2 bases at V and 2 bases at J, with 10 bases between the two ends. CDR3 in DNA: TGTGCCAGCAGTGAAAGGCCGTGGGGCAATCAGCCCCAGCATTTT. Encoded protein: CASSERPWGNQPQHF.

This clonotype is termed medium-sized. The J gene is TRBJ2-7, the V gene TRBV15; TRBD1 matches 8 bases. With V trimmed by 3 bases and J by 3 bases, 7 bases remained unmatched. This CDR3 has 15 amino acids. Germline V CDR1 and CDR2: LNHNV, YYDKDF (reference sequence). CDR3 amino acids: CATSSESRGLYEQYF. CDR3 DNA sequence: TGTGCCACCAGCAGCGAATCCAGGGGGCTCTACGAGCAGTACTTC.

The table lists this clonotype with many counts. This chain links TRBV27 with TRBJ1-2; D perhaps matches TRBD1 (6 bases). There are 14 residues in the CDR3. CDR1 MNHEY and CDR2 SMNVEV come from the germline V gene (reference sequence). V shed 7 bases and J shed 0 bases, with 12 bases lying between them. In DNA form, the CDR3 reads TGTGCCAGCAAAGCGAGGGGGACTAACTATGGCTACACCTTC. Amino acids: CASKARGTNYGYTF.

This clonotype came up many times. CDR3 in DNA: TGTGCCAGCAGTCCAAGCGGGGGGGCCCGGAATGAGCAGTTCTTC. It is translated as CASSPSGGARNEQFF. This chain connects TRBV6-2 or TRBV6-3 to TRBJ2-1; TRBD2 aligns across 10 bases. The V gene's germline CDR1 is MNHEY and CDR2 SVGEGT. The CDR3 contains 15 residues. V gave up 5 bases and J gave up 7 bases; unmatched junction bases: 8.

This clonotype was counted many times. This rearrangement joins TRBV4-1 to TRBJ2-5; D is uncertain. There are 15 residues in the CDR3. The ends were cut back, 0 bases at V and 2 bases at J, with 10 bases in the middle. Germline V CDR1 and CDR2: MGHRA, YSYEKL. For the CDR3, the DNA is TGCGCCAGCAGCCAAGATAAGGGTCCTCAAGAGACCCAGTACTTC. Its protein product is CASSQDKGPQETQYF.